This T cell receptor (beta chain) was recorded in a study of blood T cell repertoires in COVID-19. In the original workflow: By means of reference gene primer amplification, nucleated cell counts were estimated. The repertoire was sequenced with immunoSEQ multiplex PCR; TCRdb's copy has only in-frame clones and lacks some. V, J and clone size are those of that table, while D and trimming were read from the DNA. Among about 5,100 clones listed, roughly 90% were seen once. CDR1 is LNHDA, CDR2 SQIVND, per germline (reference sequence). This CDR3 has 15 residues. V shed 7 bases and J shed 5 bases, with 20 bases lying between them.

The chain employs TRBV19 and TRBJ1-2; D might be TRBD1 (5 bases). The clonotype comes from an elderly woman with acute or convalescent COVID-19. The sequenced sample consisted of peripheral blood. The CDR3 here is CASTQGAGLSYGYTF. The CDR3 DNA follows: TGTGCCAGTACCCAAGGGGCAGGCCTGTCATATGGCTACACCTTC.